Below, 17 T cell receptor beta chains from the same sample are listed, as sequenced in a study of blood T cell repertoires in COVID-19. The protocol was immunoSEQ multiplex PCR, while the TCRdb copy is restricted to in-frame clones and leaves out a portion. This sample yields approximately 90,000 clones, of which 85% to 90% are seen a single time; 3.8% belongs to the top ten. Sequencing used peripheral blood. The receptors were gathered from a man aged 60-69 years with acute or convalescent COVID-19.

The V gene is TRBV7-6, the J gene TRBJ2-5, with 9 bases lining up with TRBD2. Germline lookup yields CDR1 SGHVS and CDR2 FNYEAQ. The CDR3 is 15 residues long. V was pared by 5 bases and J by 2 bases, with 6 bases of the junction left unmatched. The chain's CDR3 is CASSLGLAKQETQYF. The DNA of the CDR3 is TGTGCCAGCAGCCTAGGACTAGCGAAGCAAGAGACCCAGTACTTC.

This clone was counted only a few times. J is TRBJ2-3 and V is TRBV18, with TRBD2 identical over 13 bases. After removal of 5 bases from V and 6 bases from J, the junction contained 5 bases not matched to a gene. Germline V gene data show CDR1 as KGHSH and CDR2 as LQKENI. CDR3 length: 15 residues. In nucleotides, the CDR3 is TGTGCCAGCTCAAGGACTAGCGGGGGTCAGGATACGCAGTATTTT. Its protein is CASSRTSGGQDTQYF.

The chain links TRBV4-1 to TRBJ1-1; no definite D call. V was pared by 2 bases and J by 5 bases, with 15 bases between. The CDR3 covers 15 residues. CDR1 and CDR2 from the germline V gene are MGHRA and YSYEKL. The DNA of the CDR3 is TGCGCCAGCAGCCAATTTCCAGGAGGAGGAACTGAAGCTTTCTTT. Translated: CASSQFPGGGTEAFF.

This chain connects TRBV5-4 to TRBJ2-5; 9 bases fit TRBD2. Germline loops: CDR1 SGHNT, CDR2 YYREEE (reference sequence). V dropped 4 bases and J dropped 4; count of bases not matched to a gene: 5. The CDR3 runs 14 residues. The CDR3 nucleotides read TGTGCCAGCAGCGCGGGGGGGCTTCTAGAGACCCAGTACTTC. The encoded protein is CASSAGGLLETQYF.

The chain joins TRBV7-2 to TRBJ1-1; weak D call: TRBD1 (5 bases). Trimming shortened V by 1 base and J by 5 bases, and 8 bases separated the two germline ends. This CDR3 is 13 amino acids long. Germline V CDR1 and CDR2: SGHTA, FQGNSA. The CDR3 nucleotides read TGTGCCAGCAGCTTAGAGAGACAGACTGAAGCTTTCTTT. Its protein product is CASSLERQTEAFF.

The chain recombines TRBV29-1 with TRBJ1-1; 8 nucleotides align to TRBD1. The CDR3 contains 16 residues. V was clipped by 2 bases and J by 3 bases; unmatched bases: 11. Germline lookup yields CDR1 SQVTM and CDR2 ANQGSEA. The CDR3 DNA is TGCAGCGTTGAAAAGGTGAGGACAGGGACGGACACTGAAGCTTTCTTT. Translating it yields CSVEKVRTGTDTEAFF.

The rearrangement joins TRBV3-1 (or the pseudogene TRBV3-2) to TRBJ2-7; D perhaps matches TRBD1 (6 bases). CDR1 is LGHDT and CDR2 is YNNKEL in the germline V gene (reference sequence). This CDR3 region has 18 residues. The germline V and J ends were trimmed by 4 bases and 0 bases, with 22 bases remaining between them. The CDR3 region has the DNA TGTGCCAGCAGCCCGTCCGGGACAAGTATTTTTTCCTCCTACGAGCAGTACTTC. Protein sequence: CASSPSGTSIFSSYEQYF.

V gene TRBV18 combines with J gene TRBJ2-2, with D hard to call. Germline V CDR1 and CDR2: KGHSH, LQKENI. V gave up 6 bases and J gave up 6 bases, with 20 bases separating them. The CDR3 totals 16 residues. The CDR3 nucleotides are TGTGCCAGCTCCCCGAGTGGCGGTAGAATTCCCGGGGAGCTGTTTTTT. This sequence encodes CASSPSGGRIPGELFF.

V and J are TRBV2 and TRBJ1-2, with 9 bases lining up with TRBD1. The CDR3 covers 15 residues. CDR1 is SNHLY, CDR2 FYNNEI, per germline. Trimming at V came to 6 bases and at J to 5 bases, leaving 10 bases not matched to a gene. The DNA of the CDR3 is TGTGCCAGCAGGGGGGACAGGGCCGTTGTGTATGGCTACACCTTC. This sequence encodes CASRGDRAVVYGYTF.

The chain combines TRBV12-3 or TRBV12-4 with TRBJ2-2; D gene ambiguous. With 3 bases removed from V and 6 bases from J, the gap between germline ends came to 8 bases. The CDR3 covers 13 residues. The CDR3 is CASSFSSSGELFF. The CDR3 DNA reads as TGTGCCAGCAGTTTCAGTAGCTCCGGGGAGCTGTTTTTT.

A single count supports this clone. The rearrangement uses TRBV18 and TRBJ2-3; possible D gene TRBD2, 6 bases. CDR1 is KGHSH, CDR2 LQKENI, per germline. This CDR3 has 16 amino acids. The V end lost 2 bases, the J end lost 0 bases, and 12 bases lay between the germline ends. CDR3 residues: CASSPGAGTSTDTQYF. The CDR3, as DNA: TGTGCCAGCTCACCAGGTGCAGGGACTAGCACAGATACGCAGTATTTT.

The chain carries TRBV18 and TRBJ2-3; 10 positions agree with TRBD2. The trim removed 2 bases at V and 5 bases at J, leaving 7 bases unmatched. The germline CDR1 and CDR2 sequences are KGHSH and LQKENI. The CDR3 loop spans 16 amino acids. The CDR3 DNA reads TGTGCCAGCTCACCAATGCTAGCGGGAGCTAGAGATACGCAGTATTTT. It translates to CASSPMLAGARDTQYF.

A few counts support this clone. The rearrangement uses TRBV9 and TRBJ1-3; D may be TRBD1 (6 bases). There are 17 residues in the CDR3. The V end was cut by 3 bases, the J end by 0 bases, with 16 bases between. Germline V lookup: CDR1 SGDLS, CDR2 YYNGEE. The CDR3 protein is CASSAGGGRRSGNTIYF. As DNA, the CDR3 is TGTGCCAGCAGCGCCGGCGGGGGGCGACGCTCTGGAAACACCATATATTTT.

CDR3 amino acids: CASSLAYTEAFF. In DNA form, the CDR3 reads TGTGCCAGCAGCTTAGCCTACACTGAAGCTTTCTTT. The V and J genes are TRBV11-2 and TRBJ1-1; no clear D. This CDR3 comprises 12 residues. Germline V gene lookup returns CDR1 SGHAT and CDR2 FQNNGV. V was pared by 1 base and J by 3 bases, with 3 bases between.

This CDR3 is CASSLSERGYTF. The CDR3 coding sequence is TGTGCCAGCAGCTTGTCCGAGCGGGGCTACACCTTC. This chain connects TRBV5-4 to TRBJ1-2; D gene unclear. The CDR3 extends over 12 amino acids. Trimming shortened V by 1 base and J by 8 bases, and 9 bases separated the two germline ends. Germline CDR1 SGHNT, CDR2 YYREEE (reference sequence).

J is TRBJ1-4 and V is TRBV7-2; 9 positions agree with TRBD1. V was pared by 4 bases and J by 6 bases, with 15 bases of the junction left unmatched. In germline, CDR1 is SGHTA, CDR2 FQGNSA. The CDR3 sequence is 18 residues long. CDR3 region: CASSSKDRGLGWDEKLFF. The CDR3 DNA follows: TGTGCCAGCAGCTCTAAGGACAGGGGCCTTGGCTGGGATGAAAAACTGTTTTTT.

V gene TRBV19 combines with J gene TRBJ2-1; TRBD2 aligns across 8 bases. This CDR3 spans 14 amino acids. Germline V gives CDR1 LNHDA, CDR2 SQIVND (reference sequence). Trimming took 6 bases from V and 5 from J; bases not matched to a gene: 6. The CDR3 bases are TGTGCCAGTAGGAAATCGGGGGGGGACAATGAGCAGTTCTTC. This translates into CASRKSGGDNEQFF.